This T cell receptor beta chain was recorded in a study of regulatory T cells in long-lasting Graves disease. Germline V lookup: CDR1 MDHEN, CDR2 SYDVKM. Deletions cut 5 bases from V and 4 bases from J, with 10 bases between. The CDR3 is 13 residues long. Ten or more counts support this clonotype. Libraries of TCR beta came from iRepertoire HTBI primers plus Arm-PCR of CDR3 regions. Via MiXCR, TCRdb re-called the multiplex PCR reads, giving one row per CDR3 protein. The table lists roughly 500,000 distinct CDR3 sequences, around 12% of them singletons. Sample time point: newly diagnosed GD, antithyroid drugs for less than 3 months. PBMCs provided the RNA from which the TCR library was made. This same sample was also part of a study on T cells in Graves' hyperthyroidism and ophthalmopathy.

The sequencing here drew on peripheral blood mononuclear cells (PBMCs), taken at new diagnosis, from a patient treated with antithyroid drugs. V is TRBV28 and J is TRBJ2-3, with unresolved D. The receptor was isolated from a woman aged 30 to 39 with Graves disease. Here the CDR3 DNA reads TGTGCCAGCAGTCCCATAATCCCAGATACGCAGTATTTT. This sequence encodes CASSPIIPDTQYF.